The sequence of this TCR beta chain was determined in a study of blood T cell repertoires in COVID-19. Study-wide context: The United States, Italy and Spain were the sources of the acute and convalescent COVID-19 samples. In each case, the material was cDNA or gDNA derived from T cells, B-cell-depleted T cells, or PBMCs.

The germline V gene has CDR1 SGHNT and CDR2 YYREEE (reference sequence). The CDR3 loop spans 17 amino acids. V shed 0 bases and J 4 bases; nucleotides not matched to a gene: 9. Only in-frame clones appear in the TCRdb table, and some are missing; sequencing was by immunoSEQ multiplex PCR. The repertoire has 150,000 to 200,000 clones, approximately 80% of them found once; the top ten carry 6.5% to 8.5%. This sequence was found in a human donor in a cohort sampled during active COVID-19. The chain is built from TRBV5-4 and TRBJ2-2; 7 bases are shared with TRBD2. Input material: peripheral blood. CDR3 region: CASSLAGGGDPTGELFF. Written as DNA, the CDR3 is TGTGCCAGCAGCTTGGCCGGTGGGGGGGATCCCACCGGGGAGCTGTTTTTT.